This entry concerns a single TCR beta chain. The data belong to a study of blood T cell repertoires in COVID-19. Assay: immunoSEQ multiplex PCR; the TCRdb copy retains only in-frame clones and omits some. The top ten clones hold 10% to 15% of a sample with 130,000 or so clones, 84% of them seen once. The V end was cut by 4 bases, the J end by 4 bases, with 8 bases between. The CDR3 contains 13 residues. Germline CDR1 and CDR2: KGHSH and LQKENI. Sample: peripheral blood. This clonotype was obtained from a woman aged 60-75 years with acute or convalescent COVID-19. The chain combines TRBV18 with TRBJ1-3; D ambiguous. The CDR3 nucleotides are TGTGCCAGCTCACGAAACAGCGGAAACACCATATATTTT. Residues: CASSRNSGNTIYF.